This TCR beta chain was recorded in a study of T cells in Graves' hyperthyroidism and ophthalmopathy. This CDR3 is 17 amino acids long. Trimming took 4 bases from V and 1 from J, leaving 18 bases between them. Germline V gene sequence: CDR1 LGHDT, CDR2 YNNKEL (reference sequence). This clonotype has more than one count but fewer than ten. Using RNA transcripts as the source, TCR beta CDR3 regions were amplified. The HTBI primer set served for first-round RT-PCR of the TCR CDR3. One entry per CDR3 protein, called by TCRdb with MiXCR from the multiplex PCR reads. This table holds around 300,000 distinct CDR3 sequences, approximately 20% found once.

The TCR was taken from a man aged 25-40 years with Graves' ophthalmopathy. The chain carries TRBV3-1 and TRBJ2-3; maybe TRBD2 (5 bases). Sequenced: blood. CDR3 bases: TGTGCCAGCAGCCCTACATTCGGTCGGCGGGGCACAGATACGCAGTATTTT. The encoded protein is CASSPTFGRRGTDTQYF.